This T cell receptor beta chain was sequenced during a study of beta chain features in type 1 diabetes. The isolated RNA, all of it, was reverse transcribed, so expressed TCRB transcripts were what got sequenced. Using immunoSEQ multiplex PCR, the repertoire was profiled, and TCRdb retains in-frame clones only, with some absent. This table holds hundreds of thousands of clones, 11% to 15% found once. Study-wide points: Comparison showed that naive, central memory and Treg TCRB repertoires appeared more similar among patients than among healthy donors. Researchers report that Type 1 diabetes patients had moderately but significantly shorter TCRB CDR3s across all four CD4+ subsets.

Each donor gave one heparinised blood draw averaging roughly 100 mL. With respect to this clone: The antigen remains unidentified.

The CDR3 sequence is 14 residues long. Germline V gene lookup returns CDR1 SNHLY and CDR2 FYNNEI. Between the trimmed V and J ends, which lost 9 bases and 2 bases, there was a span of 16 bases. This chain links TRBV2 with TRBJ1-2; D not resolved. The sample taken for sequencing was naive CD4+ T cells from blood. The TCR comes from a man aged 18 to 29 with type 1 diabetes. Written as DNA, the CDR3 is TGTGCCAGTTCCATTGGTGGAGGGAACTATGGCTACACCTTC. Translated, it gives CASSIGGGNYGYTF.